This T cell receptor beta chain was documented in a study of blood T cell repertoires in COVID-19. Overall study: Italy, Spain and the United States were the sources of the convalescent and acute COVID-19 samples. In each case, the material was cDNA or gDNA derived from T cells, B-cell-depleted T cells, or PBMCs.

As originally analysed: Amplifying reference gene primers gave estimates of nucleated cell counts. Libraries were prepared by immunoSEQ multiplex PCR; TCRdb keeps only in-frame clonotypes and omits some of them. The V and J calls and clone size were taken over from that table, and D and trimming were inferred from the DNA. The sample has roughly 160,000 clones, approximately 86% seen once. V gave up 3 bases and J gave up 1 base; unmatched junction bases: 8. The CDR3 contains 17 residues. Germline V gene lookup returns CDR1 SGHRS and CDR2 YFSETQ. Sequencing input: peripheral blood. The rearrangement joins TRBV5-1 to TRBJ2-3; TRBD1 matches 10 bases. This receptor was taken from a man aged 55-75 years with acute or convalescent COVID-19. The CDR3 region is CASSWSTGTGGTDTQYF. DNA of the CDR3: TGCGCCAGCAGCTGGTCTACCGGGACAGGGGGCACAGATACGCAGTATTTT. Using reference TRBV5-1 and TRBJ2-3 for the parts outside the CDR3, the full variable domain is KAGVTQTPRYLIKTRGQQVTLSCSPISGHRSVSWYQQTPGQGLQFLFEYFSETQRNKGNFPGRFSGRQFSNSRSEMNVSTLELGDSALYLCASSWSTGTGGTDTQYFGPGTRLTVL.